These 27 T cell receptor beta chains were all obtained from the same sample, sequenced in a study of blood T cell repertoires in COVID-19 (dated by TCRdb to 2019 to 2021). Library preparation was by the immunoSEQ multiplex PCR assay. The source is immuneACCESS, and TCRdb retained only in-frame sequences with V and J called. Part of the clones is not carried over; for the studies checked, unresolved V genes explain less than half of this, and the remainder is unexplained. The sample table contains under 300,000 clones; only one count was recorded for approximately 83% of them. The ten largest account for roughly 3.3% of the sample. Material for sequencing was PBMCs or T cells enriched from blood (not recorded which). The receptors shown here come from a woman aged 40 to 49 with acute COVID-19.

V gene TRBV6-1 combines with J gene TRBJ2-3; TRBD2 agrees at 10 bases. The germline CDR1 and CDR2 sequences are MNHNS and SASEGT. V trimming: 4 bases; J trimming: 0 bases; junction bases outside the gene matches: 7. The CDR3 runs 17 residues. The CDR3 nucleotides read TGTGCCAGCAGTGGTCTAGCGGGAGCCTCTAGCACAGATACGCAGTATTTT. Protein sequence: CASSGLAGASSTDTQYF.

The genes are TRBV5-1 and TRBJ1-1; weak D call: TRBD1 (5 bases). CDR1 and CDR2 from the germline V gene are SGHRS and YFSETQ. The CDR3 consists of 14 residues. The V gene lost 2 bases and the J gene lost 0 bases, with 8 bases spanning the gap. CDR3 in amino acids: CASSFKGMNTEAFF. For the CDR3, the DNA is TGCGCCAGCAGCTTTAAGGGGATGAACACTGAAGCTTTCTTT.

This clone was counted once. J is TRBJ1-4 and V is TRBV6-4, with unresolved D. Germline V gene data show CDR1 as MRHNA and CDR2 as SNTAGT. The V gene lost 6 bases and the J gene lost 6 bases, with 14 bases spanning the gap. This CDR3 is 14 amino acids long. The CDR3 DNA sequence: TGTGCCAGCAGAAGGGAGGCCTGGCATGAAAAACTGTTTTTT. Its protein product is CASRREAWHEKLFF.

The CDR3 sequence: CAIRGGVGNQPQHF. CDR3 coding DNA: TGTGCCATCAGGGGGGGAGTGGGCAATCAGCCCCAGCATTTT. The V and J genes are TRBV10-3 and TRBJ1-5; weak D call: TRBD1 (5 bases). Germline lookup yields CDR1 ENHRY and CDR2 SYGVKD. The CDR3 runs to 14 residues. Trimming removed 6 bases at V and 2 bases at J, with 11 bases between.

Only one count was recorded for this clone. V and J are TRBV6-5 and TRBJ1-1; tentative D call: TRBD1 (5 bases). The CDR3 is 13 residues long. V was shortened by 7 bases and J by 5 bases, with 14 bases between the two germline ends. Germline loops: CDR1 MNHEY, CDR2 SVGAGI. The CDR3 reads CASTYGQGTEAFF. The CDR3 DNA reads as TGTGCCAGCACCTACGGGCAGGGAACTGAAGCTTTCTTT.

This chain joins TRBV5-1 and TRBJ2-7; TRBD1 might be the D (6 bases). Germline V gene data show CDR1 as SGHRS and CDR2 as YFSETQ. The V gene lost 0 bases and the J gene lost 6 bases, with 19 bases spanning the gap. The CDR3 totals 16 residues. DNA for the CDR3: TGCGCCAGCAGCTTGGTCGCCGGACAGCGGACGAGCGAGCAGTACTTC. Translated: CASSLVAGQRTSEQYF.

The chain employs TRBV29-1 and TRBJ1-2; 7 bases fit TRBD1. The CDR3 contains 15 residues. Germline CDR1 reads SQVTM; CDR2 reads ANQGSEA. Trimming cost V 7 bases and J 0 bases; bases outside gene matches: 11. The CDR3 loop is CSAIQPGQSNYGYTF. DNA for the CDR3: TGCAGCGCTATACAACCGGGACAGTCTAACTATGGCTACACCTTC.

This clone was detected ten times or more. J is TRBJ1-2 and V is TRBV21-1; the D call in the table, TRBD1, was not verified against the DNA. TRBV21-1 has pseudogene status. CDR3 size: 15 residues. CDR3 sequence: CASSNRTGLNYGYTF. Here the CDR3 DNA reads TGTGCCAGCAGCAATCGGACAGGCCTCAACTATGGCTACACCTTC.

With respect to this clone: Additional DNA sequences in this sample encode the identical CDR3. The chain has TRBV5-1 and TRBJ1-2; 7 positions agree with TRBD1. Germline V lookup: CDR1 SGHRS, CDR2 YFSETQ. CDR3 length equals 14 residues. J lost 1 base, V lost 4 bases, and 4 bases had no gene match. DNA for the CDR3: TGCGCCAGCAGCCTGACAGGGCTTAACTATGGCTACACCTTC. Protein sequence: CASSLTGLNYGYTF.

The chain recombines TRBV11-2 with TRBJ2-7; D call uncertain. CDR1 and CDR2 from the germline V gene are SGHAT and FQNNGV. There are 13 residues in the CDR3. Trimming shortened V by 3 bases and J by 3 bases, and 9 bases separated the two germline ends. The CDR3 loop reads CASSFLTYYEQYF. In nucleotides, the CDR3 is TGTGCCAGCAGCTTTCTTACCTACTACGAGCAGTACTTC.

In its sample, this clone was seen once. The V and J genes are TRBV5-1 and TRBJ2-1; 7 positions agree with TRBD2. The CDR3 has 15 amino acids. CDR1 and CDR2 from the germline V gene are SGHRS and YFSETQ. Trimming at V came to 0 bases and at J to 5 bases, leaving 5 bases not matched to a gene. Written as DNA, the CDR3 is TGCGCCAGCAGCTTGGCTGCGGGAGTCGACAATGAGCAGTTCTTC. Translation: CASSLAAGVDNEQFF.

This chain links TRBV5-1 with TRBJ2-1; perhaps TRBD2 as D (6 bases). With 5 bases removed from V and 0 bases from J, the gap between germline ends came to 12 bases. Germline V gene lookup returns CDR1 SGHRS and CDR2 YFSETQ. This CDR3 region has 15 residues. CDR3 sequence reads: CASRRDGGSYNEQFF. The DNA for the CDR3 is TGCGCCAGCAGACGGGACGGGGGCTCCTACAATGAGCAGTTCTTC.

This clone was recorded once. The chain carries TRBV19 and TRBJ2-3; TRBD2 is a possible D gene (6 bases). CDR1 is LNHDA, CDR2 SQIVND, per germline (reference sequence). V lost 7 bases and J 0 bases, leaving 11 bases between the germline ends. The CDR3 loop spans 14 amino acids. CDR3 coding DNA: TGTGCCAGTACCCCGGGGAGGAGCACAGATACGCAGTATTTT. It translates to CASTPGRSTDTQYF.

The chain links TRBV3-1 (or the pseudogene TRBV3-2) to TRBJ2-2; weak D call: TRBD2 (5 bases). This CDR3 has 13 residues. The germline V gene encodes CDR1 LGHDT and CDR2 YNNKEL (reference sequence). V was pared by 4 bases and J by 5 bases, with 8 bases between. CDR3 nucleotides: TGTGCCAGCAGCCGAGGGTTAACCGGGGAGCTGTTTTTT. This encodes CASSRGLTGELFF.

The gene calls are TRBV5-1 and TRBJ2-5, with TRBD1 matching over 12 bases. CDR3 length: 17 amino acids. The J segment lost 2 bases and the V segment lost 4 bases, leaving 9 bases of the junction unmatched. The germline gives CDR1 SGHRS, CDR2 YFSETQ. The CDR3 DNA is TGCGCCAGCAGCCGTCCCGGGACAGGGGGCGGACAAGAGACCCAGTACTTC. Translation: CASSRPGTGGGQETQYF.

This clone occurred once. V is TRBV11-3 and J is TRBJ2-3; D is perhaps TRBD2 (6 bases). The CDR3 extends over 14 amino acids. Germline assignment: CDR1 SGHNT and CDR2 YENEEA. The V gene lost 1 base and the J gene lost 6 bases, with 11 bases spanning the gap. CDR3 sequence: CASSLVSGADTQYF. As DNA, the CDR3 is TGTGCCAGCAGCTTAGTTAGCGGCGCTGATACGCAGTATTTT.

The chain is built from TRBV5-8 and TRBJ2-5, with 7 positions matching TRBD2. Trimming at V came to 7 bases and at J to 4 bases, leaving 16 bases not matched to a gene. Germline lookup yields CDR1 SGHTS and CDR2 YDEGEE. There are 16 residues in the CDR3. CDR3 residues: CASSLGGAVDGETQYF. The DNA for the CDR3 is TGTGCCAGCTCACTGGGAGGGGCGGTGGATGGAGAGACCCAGTACTTC.

This chain uses TRBV24-1 with TRBJ2-1; TRBD1 aligns across 7 bases. The length of the CDR3 is 16 residues. V shed 2 bases, J shed 7 bases, and the junction held 10 bases outside the gene matches. The germline gives CDR1 KGHDR, CDR2 SFDVKD. The CDR3 sequence: CATSDSATGFKNEQFF. The CDR3 DNA follows: TGTGCCACCAGTGATTCCGCGACAGGGTTTAAGAATGAGCAGTTCTTC.

V and J are TRBV13 and TRBJ1-6; D possibly corresponds to TRBD1 (5 bases). This CDR3 contains 15 residues. Per germline, CDR1 PRHDT and CDR2 FYEKMQ (reference sequence). The V end lost 1 base, the J end lost 5 bases, and 9 bases lay between the germline ends. The CDR3 loop reads CASSLEQENNSPLHF. As DNA, the CDR3 is TGTGCCAGCAGCTTAGAACAGGAGAATAATTCACCCCTCCACTTT.

The chain uses TRBV24-1 and TRBJ1-2; 7 bases match TRBD1. The CDR3 extends over 15 amino acids. The J segment lost 3 bases and the V segment lost 4 bases, leaving 7 bases of the junction unmatched. Germline V gene data show CDR1 as KGHDR and CDR2 as SFDVKD. The CDR3 coding sequence is TGTGCCACCAGTGACGCTGGGACAGAAGACTATGGCTACACCTTC. Encoded protein: CATSDAGTEDYGYTF.

The V gene is TRBV11-2, the J gene TRBJ2-3, with 7 bases matching TRBD2. The CDR3 runs to 15 residues. Trimming took 5 bases from V and 5 from J; bases not matched to a gene: 10. Germline V gives CDR1 SGHAT, CDR2 FQNNGV. CDR3 in amino acids: CASSRPAGRVDTQYF. In DNA form, the CDR3 reads TGTGCCAGCAGCCGGCCAGCGGGAAGGGTAGATACGCAGTATTTT.

The J gene is TRBJ2-5, the V gene TRBV5-1; TRBD2 is a possible D gene (5 bases). From germline, CDR1 is SGHRS and CDR2 YFSETQ. Between the trimmed V and J ends, which lost 4 bases and 1 base, there was a span of 14 bases. The CDR3 runs to 15 residues. Written as DNA, the CDR3 is TGCGCCAGCAGCCCCCAAGCGGATACCCAAGAGACCCAGTACTTC. This gives the protein CASSPQADTQETQYF.

V is TRBV5-1 and J is TRBJ2-3, with D uncertain. The CDR3 contains 16 residues. V gave up 2 bases and J gave up 4 bases, with 17 bases separating them. Germline assignment: CDR1 SGHRS and CDR2 YFSETQ. CDR3 sequence (DNA): TGCGCCAGCAGCTTTTTGGTTTCCGGGTCCGCAGATACGCAGTATTTT. Its protein product is CASSFLVSGSADTQYF.

The V call is TRBV13, the J call TRBJ2-1; the D is unclear. V lost 4 bases and J lost 1, with 11 bases in between. From germline, CDR1 is PRHDT and CDR2 FYEKMQ (reference sequence). The CDR3 spans 15 residues. CDR3 bases: TGTGCCAGCAGCTCCACGGTTGAGTCCTACAATGAGCAGTTCTTC. Translated, it gives CASSSTVESYNEQFF.

The CDR3 sequence: CASSEERTSWDEQFF. In nucleotides, the CDR3 is TGTGCCAGCAGTGAGGAAAGGACTAGTTGGGATGAGCAGTTCTTC. The gene calls are TRBV2 and TRBJ2-1, with 7 nucleotides matching TRBD2. The CDR3 has 15 amino acids. Trimming removed 3 bases from V and 8 bases from J; junction bases left unmatched: 10. From germline, CDR1 is SNHLY and CDR2 FYNNEI.

This clone was seen more than once but under ten times. The V call is TRBV25-1, the J call TRBJ2-1; 7 bases are shared with TRBD2. V lost 7 bases to trimming and J lost 5 bases; unmatched junction nucleotides: 14. Looked up from germline, CDR1 is MGHDK and CDR2 is SYGVNS. The CDR3 length is 16 residues. CDR3 sequence: CASTGVGLGTNNEQFF. As DNA, the CDR3 is TGTGCCAGCACTGGAGTAGGACTAGGGACTAACAATGAGCAGTTCTTC. Full variable domain (missing parts from reference TRBV25-1 and TRBJ2-1): EADIYQTPRYLVIGTGKKITLECSQTMGHDKMYWYQQDPGMELHLIHYSYGVNSTEKGDLSSESTVSRIRTEHFPLTLESARPSHTSQYLCASTGVGLGTNNEQFFGPGTRLTVL.

This CDR3 reads CASGLNRGEQYF. CDR3 nucleotides: TGTGCTAGTGGTTTGAACAGGGGCGAGCAGTACTTC. J is TRBJ2-7 and V is TRBV12-5; 7 nucleotides align to TRBD1. V lost 2 bases to trimming and J lost 6 bases; unmatched junction nucleotides: 1. The CDR3 sequence is 12 residues long. Germline assignment: CDR1 LGHNT and CDR2 FRNRAP.